The entry that follows covers one T cell receptor (beta chain) sequence. As yet, its antigen is unknown. This CDR3 is built from 14 residues. CDR1 is SQVTM, CDR2 ANQGSEA, per germline. V dropped 3 bases and J dropped 2 bases, with 8 bases sitting between them. These data come from a study of cytomegalovirus exposure and HLA in healthy donors. At the level of the study: A previous analysis identified 100 million or so unique TCR beta sequences derived from roughly 180 million T cells.

Primers included in the PCR were 60 Vbeta and 13 Jbeta primers. TCRdb's table, derived via immunoSEQ multiplex PCR, lists solely in-frame clones and lacks some. The sample consists of 160,000 or so clones, around four fifths of them appearing once. When sampled, the donors appeared nominally healthy, though they likely had unrecorded immune exposures. The study's findings and limits: As a later analysis showed, a missense DCLRE1C variant was linked to trimming of TCR beta V- and J-genes.

Sequenced material: PBMCs. This receptor was identified in a man aged 18-30 years in good health and CMV-seropositive. The chain recombines TRBV29-1 with TRBJ2-6, with D tentatively TRBD1 (5 bases). The CDR3 reads CSVDGAPGANVLTF. In nucleotides, the CDR3 is TGCAGCGTTGATGGGGCACCTGGGGCCAACGTCCTGACTTTC.